One and the same sample provided the 28 T cell receptor beta chains below, sequenced in a study of CD8 T cells in Susac syndrome. RNA, at about 0.45 to 1 ug, was reverse transcribed with random hexamers. One entry per CDR3 protein, called by TCRdb with MiXCR from the immunoSEQ multiplex PCR reads. This sample carries about 120,000 distinct CDR3 sequences, about nine tenths of them seen once, and the ten largest clones take around 0.15%. The source material was CD4+ T cells from PBMCs. These receptor sequences come from a human donor in good health.

The chain joins TRBV3-1 to TRBJ2-1, with D maybe TRBD2 (6 bases). The CDR3 is 15 amino acids. The V and J ends lost 2 bases and 10 bases respectively, with 18 bases between them. Germline V CDR1 and CDR2: LGHDT, YNNKEL (reference sequence). The CDR3 region is CASSQIRGLAKEQFF. As DNA, the CDR3 is TGTGCCAGCAGCCAAATTCGGGGACTGGCAAAGGAGCAGTTCTTC.

This clonotype was seen a handful of times. The chain recombines TRBV29-1 with TRBJ2-7; D may be TRBD2 (5 bases). Trimming shortened V by 4 bases and J by 6 bases, and 7 bases separated the two germline ends. Germline-derived CDR1 and CDR2 are SQVTM and ANQGSEA. This CDR3 region has 10 residues. CDR3 in DNA: TGCAGCGTTGGAGGGCTCGAGCAGTACTTC. Protein sequence: CSVGGLEQYF.

This clonotype was detected once. This sequence joins TRBV6-2 or TRBV6-3 and TRBJ2-7, with unresolved D. This CDR3 is 14 amino acids long. Germline CDR1 and CDR2: MNHEY and SVGEGT. Between the trimmed V and J ends, which lost 2 bases and 0 bases, there was a span of 8 bases. CDR3 sequence reads: CASSYPVPSYEQYF. As DNA, the CDR3 is TGTGCCAGCAGTTACCCGGTTCCCTCCTACGAGCAGTACTTC.

The CDR3 DNA reads TGCAGTCCGGGACAGACGAACACTGAAGCTTTCTTT. As protein: CSPGQTNTEAFF. V and J are TRBV20-1 and TRBJ1-1; 7 nucleotides agree with TRBD1. Germline assignment: CDR1 DFQATT and CDR2 SNEGSKA (reference sequence). Trimming cost V 8 bases and J 1 base; bases outside gene matches: 4. The length of the CDR3 is 12 residues.

The V and J genes are TRBV6-2 or TRBV6-3 and TRBJ2-2, with TRBD2 matching 11 bases. V shed 1 base and J 2 bases; nucleotides not matched to a gene: 6. Germline CDR1 reads MNHEY; CDR2 reads SVGEGT. The CDR3 is 18 residues long. CDR3 region: CASSYFLAGGPNTGELFF. For the CDR3, the DNA is TGTGCCAGCAGTTACTTTCTAGCGGGGGGTCCCAACACCGGGGAGCTGTTTTTT.

The V call is TRBV1, the J call TRBJ2-3; the listed D gene, TRBD2, was not tested against the DNA. TRBV1 is a recognized pseudogene. The CDR3 has 16 amino acids. CDR3 protein: CTSSLPAGTGGDTQYF. CDR3 in DNA: TGCACCAGCTCTCTACCTGCCGGGACTGGAGGAGATACGCAGTATTTT.

The count of this clonotype is one. The V and J genes are TRBV10-3 and TRBJ2-4, with 9 bases matching TRBD1. V shed 0 bases, J shed 2 bases, and the junction held 5 bases outside the gene matches. This CDR3 has 17 amino acids. The germline V gene encodes CDR1 ENHRY and CDR2 SYGVKD. The DNA for the CDR3 is TGTGCCATCAGTGAGTCAACGGGACAGGGTACCAAAAACATTCAGTACTTC. Residues: CAISESTGQGTKNIQYF.

The V gene is TRBV7-2, the J gene TRBJ1-2; no clear D. This CDR3 has 13 amino acids. Germline CDR1 is SGHTA and CDR2 is FQGNSA. V was trimmed by 4 bases and J by 2 bases, leaving 8 bases between them. CDR3 protein: CASSSPKNYGYTF. The CDR3, as DNA: TGTGCCAGCAGCTCCCCCAAGAACTATGGCTACACCTTC.

The genes are TRBV12-3 or TRBV12-4 and TRBJ2-2; 10 bases agree with TRBD2. V lost 5 bases to trimming and J lost 5 bases; unmatched junction nucleotides: 5. The CDR3 runs to 15 residues. This CDR3 is CASSKRGGKTGELFF. CDR3 bases: TGTGCCAGCAGTAAGCGGGGGGGCAAGACCGGGGAGCTGTTTTTT.

The V and J genes are TRBV29-1 and TRBJ2-2, with D possibly being TRBD1 or TRBD2 (6 bases each). The germline gives CDR1 SQVTM, CDR2 ANQGSEA. V gave up 7 bases and J gave up 2 bases, with 11 bases separating them. CDR3 length: 13 residues. CDR3 bases: TGCAGCGGTGCGGGACACAACACCGGGGAGCTGTTTTTT. As protein: CSGAGHNTGELFF.

The chain links TRBV7-9 to TRBJ2-7; D remains ambiguous. Trimming took 5 bases from V and 0 from J, leaving 14 bases between them. Germline-derived CDR1 and CDR2 are SEHNR and FQNEAQ (reference sequence). CDR3 size: 15 residues. The CDR3 protein is CASSALPDGSYEQYF. In nucleotides, the CDR3 is TGTGCCAGCAGCGCGCTACCGGACGGCTCCTACGAGCAGTACTTC.

The chain combines TRBV7-8 with TRBJ2-1, with 7 bases aligning to TRBD2. V lost 7 bases, J lost 3 bases, and 9 bases stayed unmatched. CDR1 is SGHVS and CDR2 is FQNEAQ in the germline V gene. This CDR3 contains 15 residues. CDR3: CASINGRGGYNEQFF. CDR3 nucleotide sequence: TGTGCCAGCATTAATGGGAGGGGTGGCTACAATGAGCAGTTCTTC. Variable domain in full (rest from reference TRBV7-8 and TRBJ2-1): GAGVSQSPRYKVAKRGQDVALRCDPISGHVSLFWYQQALGQGPEFLTYFQNEAQLDKSGLPSDRFFAERPEGSVSTLKIQRTQQEDSAVYLCASINGRGGYNEQFFGPGTRLTVL.

The chain employs TRBV19 and TRBJ2-7; 10 bases map to TRBD1. The CDR3 sequence is 14 residues long. J lost 6 bases, V lost 3 bases, and 5 bases had no gene match. In germline, CDR1 is LNHDA, CDR2 SQIVND (reference sequence). CDR3 in amino acids: CASSIGTGDVEQYF. The CDR3 DNA reads as TGTGCCAGTAGTATCGGGACAGGGGATGTCGAGCAGTACTTC.

This clonotype was observed a handful of times. V is TRBV18 and J is TRBJ2-7; D unresolved. V was pared by 3 bases and J by 2 bases, with 8 bases between. The CDR3 spans 13 residues. Germline V lookup: CDR1 KGHSH, CDR2 LQKENI. CDR3 amino acids: CASSPGRTYEQYF. Here the CDR3 DNA reads TGTGCCAGCTCACCCGGCAGAACCTACGAGCAGTACTTC.

V gene TRBV30 combines with J gene TRBJ1-5; weak D call: TRBD1 (5 bases). Germline V gene sequence: CDR1 GTSNPN, CDR2 SVGIG (reference sequence). The length of the CDR3 is 15 residues. Trimming took 5 bases from V and 2 from J, leaving 16 bases between them. The CDR3 DNA follows: TGTGCCTGGGAGGGACCCTCTAGCGGCAATCAGCCCCAGCATTTT. Translation gives CAWEGPSSGNQPQHF.

The chain recombines TRBV4-1 with TRBJ1-5; tentatively, D is TRBD1 (6 bases). The V end was cut by 3 bases, the J end by 3 bases, with 12 bases between. Germline CDR1 reads MGHRA; CDR2 reads YSYEKL. The CDR3 runs to 15 residues. CDR3 sequence reads: CASSQDLGHNQPQHF. The DNA for the CDR3 is TGCGCCAGCAGCCAGGACCTGGGACACAATCAGCCCCAGCATTTT.

This clonotype was seen just once. This chain joins TRBV20-1 and TRBJ2-7, with 11 bases aligning to TRBD2. The germline CDR1 and CDR2 sequences are DFQATT and SNEGSKA (reference sequence). J was trimmed by 3 bases and V by 6 bases; bases with no gene match: 10. This CDR3 is 15 amino acids long. CDR3 in DNA: TGCAGTGCGAGTTTGCCGACTAGCGGGATCTACGAGCAGTACTTC. It translates to CSASLPTSGIYEQYF.

This clonotype has just one count. The rearrangement uses TRBV6-1 and TRBJ2-7; unclear D gene. The CDR3 contains 12 residues. Germline-derived CDR1 and CDR2 are MNHNS and SASEGT. Trimming removed 2 bases at V and 7 bases at J, with 9 bases between. Here the CDR3 reads CASSEINSEQYF. DNA for the CDR3: TGTGCCAGCAGTGAAATCAACAGTGAGCAGTACTTC.

The gene calls are TRBV5-1 and TRBJ2-1, with D maybe TRBD1 (6 bases). The V gene's germline CDR1 is SGHRS and CDR2 YFSETQ. CDR3 length equals 14 residues. The V end lost 2 bases, the J end lost 6 bases, and 12 bases lay between the germline ends. The CDR3 DNA sequence: TGCGCCAGCAGCTTTGAGGACAGCTTCAATGAGCAGTTCTTC. Translating it yields CASSFEDSFNEQFF.

The V gene is TRBV29-1, the J gene TRBJ2-1; 8 bases match TRBD2. The germline CDR1 and CDR2 sequences are SQVTM and ANQGSEA. The ends lost 4 bases at V and 0 bases at J; junction bases unmatched: 2. This CDR3 is 14 amino acids long. Here the CDR3 reads CSVVAGGSYNEQFF. In DNA, the CDR3 is TGCAGCGTTGTGGCGGGAGGCTCCTACAATGAGCAGTTCTTC.

This chain connects TRBV2 to TRBJ1-1, with D tentatively TRBD1 (6 bases). V was pared by 6 bases and J by 2 bases, with 7 bases between. The CDR3 covers 12 residues. Germline V CDR1 and CDR2: SNHLY, FYNNEI. The chain's CDR3 is CASRDSNTEAFF. The CDR3 region has the DNA TGTGCCAGCAGGGACAGTAACACTGAAGCTTTCTTT.

The chain carries TRBV2 and TRBJ2-1, with D tentatively TRBD1 or TRBD2 (5 bases each). The germline gives CDR1 SNHLY, CDR2 FYNNEI. The germline V and J ends were trimmed by 2 bases and 2 bases, with 10 bases remaining between them. This CDR3 has 15 amino acids. Written as DNA, the CDR3 is TGTGCCAGCAGTGAACCCCCGGGGCCCTACAATGAGCAGTTCTTC. Translated, it gives CASSEPPGPYNEQFF.

This chain links TRBV2 with TRBJ2-5, with 7 bases aligning to TRBD2. J was trimmed by 5 bases and V by 7 bases; bases with no gene match: 10. This CDR3 has 14 residues. In germline, CDR1 is SNHLY, CDR2 FYNNEI. CDR3 in amino acids: CASNSFSGLETQYF. CDR3 DNA: TGTGCCAGCAATAGTTTTAGCGGGTTGGAGACCCAGTACTTC. Based on the CDR3 plus reference TRBV2 and TRBJ2-5, the full variable domain is EPEVTQTPSHQVTQMGQEVILRCVPISNHLYFYWYRQILGQKVEFLVSFYNNEISEKSEIFDDQFSVERPDGSNFTLKIRSTKLEDSAMYFCASNSFSGLETQYFGPGTRLLVL.

This chain connects TRBV5-1 to TRBJ1-1, with D tentatively TRBD1 (5 bases). Trimming removed 3 bases from V and 0 bases from J, with 12 bases in between. Germline CDR1 SGHRS, CDR2 YFSETQ. This CDR3 region has 15 residues. CDR3 sequence (DNA): TGCGCCAGCAGCTCCTCCAAGGGGATGAACACTGAAGCTTTCTTT. Translated, it gives CASSSSKGMNTEAFF. Complete variable domain (other parts from reference TRBV5-1 and TRBJ1-1): KAGVTQTPRYLIKTRGQQVTLSCSPISGHRSVSWYQQTPGQGLQFLFEYFSETQRNKGNFPGRFSGRQFSNSRSEMNVSTLELGDSALYLCASSSSKGMNTEAFFGQGTRLTVV.

V and J are TRBV20-1 and TRBJ2-7, with TRBD1 matching 10 bases. Germline-derived CDR1 and CDR2 are DFQATT and SNEGSKA (reference sequence). The CDR3 totals 15 residues. The V and J ends lost 2 bases and 6 bases, in that order; junction bases with no gene match: 10. CDR3 sequence (DNA): TGCAGTGCTAGAAAACCGGGACAGGGGTTTCGCGAGCAGTACTTC. The encoded protein is CSARKPGQGFREQYF.

The rearrangement joins TRBV11-1 to TRBJ1-1; D gene uncertain. The CDR3 loop spans 14 amino acids. Germline CDR1 and CDR2: SGHAT and FQDESV (reference sequence). V lost 2 bases and J 5 bases, leaving 12 bases between the germline ends. CDR3 nucleotide sequence: TGTGCCAGCAGCTTATTCAGAGTCAGTACTGAAGCTTTCTTT. Its protein product is CASSLFRVSTEAFF.

This clonotype showed up just once. V usage is TRBV19 and J usage is TRBJ2-7; D is possibly TRBD1 or TRBD2 (5 bases each). CDR3 length: 14 amino acids. The V and J ends lost 6 bases and 9 bases respectively, with 21 bases between them. The germline gives CDR1 LNHDA, CDR2 SQIVND (reference sequence). The chain's CDR3 is CASSPRGQPGGQYF. The CDR3 bases are TGTGCCAGTAGCCCGAGGGGCCAACCCGGCGGGCAGTACTTC.

Comments on this clonotype: The junction and the germline gene differ at one end; a read error may be behind it. The V call is TRBV29-1, the J call TRBJ1-5; a weak D match, TRBD1 (6 bases). Germline assignment: CDR1 SQVTM and CDR2 ANQGSEA. The CDR3 runs to 13 residues. The CDR3, as DNA: TGCAGCGTTAGTCCACAGGGCAACCAGCCCCAGCATTTT. Its protein product is CSVSPQGNQPQHF.